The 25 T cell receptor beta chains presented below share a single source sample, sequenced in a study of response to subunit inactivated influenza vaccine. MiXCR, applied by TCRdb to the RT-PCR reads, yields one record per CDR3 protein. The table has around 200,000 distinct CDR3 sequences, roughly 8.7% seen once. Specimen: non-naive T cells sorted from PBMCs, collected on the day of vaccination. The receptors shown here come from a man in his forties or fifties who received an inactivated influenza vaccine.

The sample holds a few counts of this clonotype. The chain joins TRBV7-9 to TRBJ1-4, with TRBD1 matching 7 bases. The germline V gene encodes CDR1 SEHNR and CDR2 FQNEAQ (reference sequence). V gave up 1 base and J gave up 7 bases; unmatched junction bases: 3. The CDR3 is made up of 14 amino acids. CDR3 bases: TGTGCCAGCAGCTTAGGAGGGGGCGGTGAAAAACTGTTTTTT. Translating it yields CASSLGGGGEKLFF.

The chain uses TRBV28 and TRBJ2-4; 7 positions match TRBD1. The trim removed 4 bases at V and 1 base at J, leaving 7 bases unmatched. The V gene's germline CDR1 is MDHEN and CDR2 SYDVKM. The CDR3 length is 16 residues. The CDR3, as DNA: TGTGCCAGCAGTTCGCCTACAGGGGCGGCCAAAAACATTCAGTACTTC. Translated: CASSSPTGAAKNIQYF. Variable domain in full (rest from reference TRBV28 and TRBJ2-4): DVKVTQSSRYLVKRTGEKVFLECVQDMDHENMFWYRQDPGLGLRLIYFSYDVKMKEKGDIPEGYSVSREKKERFSLILESASTNQTSMYLCASSSPTGAAKNIQYFGAGTRLSVL.

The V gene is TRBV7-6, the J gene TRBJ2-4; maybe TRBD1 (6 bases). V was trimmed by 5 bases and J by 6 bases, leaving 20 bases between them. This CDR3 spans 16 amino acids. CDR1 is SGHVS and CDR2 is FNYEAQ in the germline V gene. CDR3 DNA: TGTGCCAGCAGCGGCAGCGACCAGGGGTGGGGAAACATTCAGTACTTC. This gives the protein CASSGSDQGWGNIQYF.

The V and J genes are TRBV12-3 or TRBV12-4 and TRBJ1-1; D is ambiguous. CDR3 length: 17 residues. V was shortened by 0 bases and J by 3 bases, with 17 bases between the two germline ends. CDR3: CASSLARVRAAYTEAFF. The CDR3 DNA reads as TGTGCCAGCAGTTTAGCGCGGGTGAGGGCGGCGTACACTGAAGCTTTCTTT.

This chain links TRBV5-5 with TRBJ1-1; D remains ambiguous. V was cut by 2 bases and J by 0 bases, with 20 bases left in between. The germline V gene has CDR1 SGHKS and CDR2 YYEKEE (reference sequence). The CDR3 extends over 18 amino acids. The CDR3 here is CASSFQWAQLTMNTEAFF. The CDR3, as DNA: TGTGCCAGCAGCTTCCAATGGGCACAACTTACAATGAACACTGAAGCTTTCTTT. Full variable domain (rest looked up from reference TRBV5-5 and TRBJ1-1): DAGVTQSPTHLIKTRGQQVTLRCSPISGHKSVSWYQQVLGQGPQFIFQYYEKEERGRGNFPDRFSARQFPNYSSELNVNALLLGDSALYLCASSFQWAQLTMNTEAFFGQGTRLTVV.

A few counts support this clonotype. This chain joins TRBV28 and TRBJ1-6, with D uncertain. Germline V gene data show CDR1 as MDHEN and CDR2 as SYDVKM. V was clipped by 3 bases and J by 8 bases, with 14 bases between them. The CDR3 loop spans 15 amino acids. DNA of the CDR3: TGTGCCAGCAGTTTTACCCCGGGTTTCGATTCACCCCTCCACTTT. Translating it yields CASSFTPGFDSPLHF.

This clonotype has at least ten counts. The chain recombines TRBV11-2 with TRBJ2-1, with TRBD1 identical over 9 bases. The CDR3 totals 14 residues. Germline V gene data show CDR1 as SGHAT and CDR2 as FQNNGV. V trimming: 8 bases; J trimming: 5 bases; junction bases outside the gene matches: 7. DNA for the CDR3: TGTGCCAGCCACATGGGACAGGGAAACAATGAGCAGTTCTTC. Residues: CASHMGQGNNEQFF.

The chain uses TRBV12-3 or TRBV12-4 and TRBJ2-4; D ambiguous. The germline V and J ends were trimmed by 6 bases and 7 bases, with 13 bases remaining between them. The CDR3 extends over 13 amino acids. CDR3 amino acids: CASSPSASNIQYF. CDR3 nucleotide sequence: TGTGCCAGCAGCCCCTCCGCCAGTAACATTCAGTACTTC.

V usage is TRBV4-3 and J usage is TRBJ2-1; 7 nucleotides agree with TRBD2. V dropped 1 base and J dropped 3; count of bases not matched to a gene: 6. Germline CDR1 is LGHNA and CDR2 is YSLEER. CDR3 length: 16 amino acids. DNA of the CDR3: TGCGCCAGCAGCCAAGTCGTGGGAGGGTACTACAATGAGCAGTTCTTC. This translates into CASSQVVGGYYNEQFF.

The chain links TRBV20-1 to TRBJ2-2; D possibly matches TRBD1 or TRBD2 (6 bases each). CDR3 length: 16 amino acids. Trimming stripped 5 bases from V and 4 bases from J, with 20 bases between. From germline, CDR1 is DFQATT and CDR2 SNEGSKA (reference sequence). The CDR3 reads CSARLGGRMGTGELFF. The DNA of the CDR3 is TGCAGTGCTCGGCTTGGGGGGCGCATGGGCACCGGGGAGCTGTTTTTT.

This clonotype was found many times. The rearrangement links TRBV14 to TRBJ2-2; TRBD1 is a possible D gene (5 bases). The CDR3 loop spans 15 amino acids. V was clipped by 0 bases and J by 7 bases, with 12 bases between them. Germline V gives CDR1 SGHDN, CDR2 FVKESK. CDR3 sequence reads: CASSQDPGPGGELFF. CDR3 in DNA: TGTGCCAGCAGCCAAGATCCAGGGCCGGGCGGGGAGCTGTTTTTT.

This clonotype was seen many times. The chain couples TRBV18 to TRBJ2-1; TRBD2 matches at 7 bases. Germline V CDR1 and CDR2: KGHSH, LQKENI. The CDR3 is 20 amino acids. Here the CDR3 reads CVHQLTIVRAERGPYNEQFF. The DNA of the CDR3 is TGTGTCCACCAGCTCACCATAGTGAGGGCGGAGCGGGGCCCCTACAATGAGCAGTTCTTC.

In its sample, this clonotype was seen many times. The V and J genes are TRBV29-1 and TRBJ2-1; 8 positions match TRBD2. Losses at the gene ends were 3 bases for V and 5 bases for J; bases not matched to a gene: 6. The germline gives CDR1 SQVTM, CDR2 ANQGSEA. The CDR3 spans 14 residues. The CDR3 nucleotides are TGCAGCGTTGACATCGGGACTAGGGACAATGAGCAGTTCTTC. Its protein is CSVDIGTRDNEQFF.

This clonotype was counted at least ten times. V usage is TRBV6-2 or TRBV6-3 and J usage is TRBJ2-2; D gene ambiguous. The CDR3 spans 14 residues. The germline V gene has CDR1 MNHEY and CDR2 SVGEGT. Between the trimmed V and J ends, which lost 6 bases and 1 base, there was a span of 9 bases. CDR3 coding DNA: TGTGCCAGCAGCTATGTACGGAACACCGGGGAGCTGTTTTTT. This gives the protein CASSYVRNTGELFF.

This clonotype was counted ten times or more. CDR3 protein: CASSPPGLAGPKETQYF. In DNA, the CDR3 is TGTGCCAGCAGTCCCCCGGGACTAGCGGGTCCGAAAGAGACCCAGTACTTC. The chain has TRBV28 and TRBJ2-5; 12 positions match TRBD2. This CDR3 is built from 17 residues. The trim removed 5 bases at V and 3 bases at J, leaving 10 bases unmatched. Germline-derived CDR1 and CDR2 are MDHEN and SYDVKM.

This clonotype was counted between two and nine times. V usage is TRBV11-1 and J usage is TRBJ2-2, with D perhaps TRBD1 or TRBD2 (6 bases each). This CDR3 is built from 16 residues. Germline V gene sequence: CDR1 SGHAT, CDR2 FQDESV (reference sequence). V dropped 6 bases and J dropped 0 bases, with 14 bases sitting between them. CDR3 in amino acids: CASRLFGGANTGELFF. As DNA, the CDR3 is TGTGCCAGCAGGCTATTCGGGGGCGCGAACACCGGGGAGCTGTTTTTT.

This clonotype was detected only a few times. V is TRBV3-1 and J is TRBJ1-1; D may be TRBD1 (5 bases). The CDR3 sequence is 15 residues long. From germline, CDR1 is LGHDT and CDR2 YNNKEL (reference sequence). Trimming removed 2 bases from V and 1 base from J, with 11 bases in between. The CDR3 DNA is TGTGCCAGCAGCCAATCAGGGACGGGGAACACTGAAGCTTTCTTT. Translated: CASSQSGTGNTEAFF.

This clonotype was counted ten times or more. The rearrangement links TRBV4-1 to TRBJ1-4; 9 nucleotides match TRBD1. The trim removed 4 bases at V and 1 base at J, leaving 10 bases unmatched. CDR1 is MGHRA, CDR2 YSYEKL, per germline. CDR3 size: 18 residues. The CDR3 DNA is TGCGCCAGCAGCCCTAGGGGACAGGGAGGGGAAACTAATGAAAAACTGTTTTTT. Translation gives CASSPRGQGGETNEKLFF.

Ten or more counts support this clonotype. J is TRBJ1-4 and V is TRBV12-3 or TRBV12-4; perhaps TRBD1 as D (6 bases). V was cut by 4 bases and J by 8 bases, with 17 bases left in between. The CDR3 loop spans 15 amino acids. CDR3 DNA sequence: TGTGCCAGCAGTTCCCGACAGGTCGAGGGCGAAAAACTGTTTTTT. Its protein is CASSSRQVEGEKLFF.

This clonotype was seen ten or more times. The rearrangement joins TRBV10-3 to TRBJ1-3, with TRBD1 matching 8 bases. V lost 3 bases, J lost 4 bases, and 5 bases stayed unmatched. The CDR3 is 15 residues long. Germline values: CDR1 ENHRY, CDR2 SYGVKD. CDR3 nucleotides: TGTGCCATCAGTGAACGGACAGGGCAAGGAAACACCATATATTTT. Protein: CAISERTGQGNTIYF.

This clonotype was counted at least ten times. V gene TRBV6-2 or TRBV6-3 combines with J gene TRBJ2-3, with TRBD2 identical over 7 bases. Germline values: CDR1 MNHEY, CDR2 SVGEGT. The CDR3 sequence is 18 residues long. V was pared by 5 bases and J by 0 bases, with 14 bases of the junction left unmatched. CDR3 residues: CASSLLERDISSTDTQYF. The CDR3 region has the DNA TGTGCCAGCAGTCTCCTCGAGCGGGATATATCTAGCACAGATACGCAGTATTTT.

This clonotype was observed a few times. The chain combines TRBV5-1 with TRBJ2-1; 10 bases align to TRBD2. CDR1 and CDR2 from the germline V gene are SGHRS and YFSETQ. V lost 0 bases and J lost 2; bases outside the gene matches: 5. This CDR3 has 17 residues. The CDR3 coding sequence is TGCGCCAGCAGCTTGGTCCCTAGCGGGAGAACCTACAATGAGCAGTTCTTC. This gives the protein CASSLVPSGRTYNEQFF.

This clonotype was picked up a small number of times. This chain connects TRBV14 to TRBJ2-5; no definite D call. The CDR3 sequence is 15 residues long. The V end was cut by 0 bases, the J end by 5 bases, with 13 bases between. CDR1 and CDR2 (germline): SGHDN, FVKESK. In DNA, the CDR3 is TGTGCCAGCAGCCAAGAATTGAAGGAAATTGAGACCCAGTACTTC. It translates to CASSQELKEIETQYF.

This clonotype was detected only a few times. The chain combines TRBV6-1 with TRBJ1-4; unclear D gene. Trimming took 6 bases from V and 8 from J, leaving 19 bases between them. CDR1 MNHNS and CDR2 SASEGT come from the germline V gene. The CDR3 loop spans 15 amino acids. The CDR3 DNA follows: TGTGCCAGCAGCCCCCGGCATCTCATTGGGGAAAAACTGTTTTTT. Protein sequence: CASSPRHLIGEKLFF.

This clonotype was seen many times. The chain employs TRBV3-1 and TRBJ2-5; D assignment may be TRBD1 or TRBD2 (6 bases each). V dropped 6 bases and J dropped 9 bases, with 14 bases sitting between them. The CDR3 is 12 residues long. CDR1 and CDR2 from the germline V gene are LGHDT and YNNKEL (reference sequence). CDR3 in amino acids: CASRGERGAQYF. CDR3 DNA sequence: TGTGCCAGCAGGGGAGAGAGGGGGGCCCAGTACTTC.